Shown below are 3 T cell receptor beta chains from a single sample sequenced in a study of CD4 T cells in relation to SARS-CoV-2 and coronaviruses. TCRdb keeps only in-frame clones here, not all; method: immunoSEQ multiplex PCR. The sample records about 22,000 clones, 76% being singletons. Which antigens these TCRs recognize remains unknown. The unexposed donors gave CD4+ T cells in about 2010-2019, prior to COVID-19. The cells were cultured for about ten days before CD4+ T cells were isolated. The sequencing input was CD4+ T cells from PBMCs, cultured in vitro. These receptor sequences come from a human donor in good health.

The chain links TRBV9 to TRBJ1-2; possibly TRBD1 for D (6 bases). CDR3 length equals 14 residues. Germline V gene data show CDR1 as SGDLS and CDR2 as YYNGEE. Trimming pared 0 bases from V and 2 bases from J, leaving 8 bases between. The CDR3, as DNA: TGTGCCAGCAGCGTAGGTGGACAGAACTATGGCTACACCTTC. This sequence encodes CASSVGGQNYGYTF.

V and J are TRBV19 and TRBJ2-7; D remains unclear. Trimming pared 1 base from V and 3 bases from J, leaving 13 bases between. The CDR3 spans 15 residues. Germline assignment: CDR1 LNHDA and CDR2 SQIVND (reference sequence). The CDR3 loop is CASSIADGYNYEQYF. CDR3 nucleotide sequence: TGTGCCAGTAGTATAGCGGACGGATATAACTACGAGCAGTACTTC.

The CDR3 nucleotides read TGTGCCAGCAGTTCACCTGGGGTCGCAGCTTTCTTT. Residues: CASSSPGVAAFF. The chain employs TRBV27 and TRBJ1-1; D remains unclear. The V gene lost 4 bases and the J gene lost 10 bases, with 13 bases spanning the gap. This CDR3 has 12 amino acids. Germline CDR1 reads MNHEY; CDR2 reads SMNVEV (reference sequence).